This TCR beta chain was recovered during a study of neoadjuvant anti-PD-1 for oral cavity cancer. Whole-study results and caveats: Higher pretreatment Treg/Th17 ratios tracked higher pretreatment blood clonality.

Concerning this clone itself: The antigen is not known.

Using immunoSEQ multiplex PCR, the repertoire was profiled, and TCRdb retains in-frame clones only, with some absent. The repertoire holds around 60,000 clones, more than 65% seen once, with 2.6% in the top ten. The CDR3 runs to 15 residues. The V gene end was trimmed by 8 bases and the J gene end by 4 bases; junction bases not matched to a gene: 8. Germline values: CDR1 SNHLY, CDR2 FYNNEI. The receptor was isolated from a person aged 40 to 85 with oral cavity squamous cell carcinoma. The chain combines TRBV2 with TRBJ2-5, with 12 bases identical to TRBD1. Material: PBMCs, obtained before nivolumab (anti-PD-1) treatment. CDR3 in amino acids: CASLRGTGGRETQYF. The DNA of the CDR3 is TGTGCCAGCCTCAGGGGGACAGGGGGCCGAGAGACCCAGTACTTC.